A selection of T cell receptor beta chains follows, all from one sample in a study of blood T cell repertoires in COVID-19. Only in-frame clones appear in the TCRdb table, and some are missing; sequencing was by immunoSEQ multiplex PCR. The sample contains 20,000 to 25,000 clones, approximately 90% of which appear only once. The material sequenced was peripheral blood. These receptors were collected from a woman older than 75 with active COVID-19. Both conserved end residues are part of each CDR3. The D gene is left open where the match is weak. Rows give clone size only sometimes, using once, few, many, or a class for an expanded clone.

v_gene	j_gene	d_gene	abundance	CDR3nt	CDR3aa
TRBV18	TRBJ1-2	TRBD1	.	TGTGCCAGCTCACCGTTGATCCCGGGACAGAACTATGGCTACACCTTC	CASSPLIPGQNYGYTF
TRBV10-3	TRBJ1-6	.	once	TGTGCCATCAGGAGCTCCTATAATTCACCCCTCCACTTT	CAIRSSYNSPLHF
TRBV4-2	TRBJ2-1	TRBD2	.	TGTGCCAGCAGCCAAGATACAGGACTAGCGGGGGTTTTCAATGAGCAGTTCTTC	CASSQDTGLAGVFNEQFF
TRBV7-8	TRBJ1-4	.	.	TGTGCCAGCAGCGTGGGGGGGTGGAGAGAACTGTTTTTT	CASSVGGWRELFF
TRBV7-2	TRBJ2-1	.	once	TGTGCCAGCAGCGGCCCGAACAATGAGCAGTTCTTC	CASSGPNNEQFF
TRBV6-6	TRBJ2-7	TRBD2	.	TGTGCCAGCAGTTATCTCTCCGGGACTAGCTTCGACGAGCAGTACTTC	CASSYLSGTSFDEQYF
TRBV4-3	TRBJ2-5	.	once	TGCGCCAGAGCGGGGACACCAAACCAAGAGACCCAGTACTTC	CARAGTPNQETQYF
TRBV19	TRBJ1-1	TRBD1	.	TGTGCCAGTAGTACCCGGACAGGGCGTATAGGCACTGAAGCTTTCTTT	CASSTRTGRIGTEAFF
TRBV9	TRBJ2-3	TRBD2	once	TGTGCCAGCAGCGTACAGGGACTAGCGGGGGCAGATACGCAGTATTTT	CASSVQGLAGADTQYF
TRBV29-1	TRBJ2-5	TRBD1	.	TGCAGCGGGATGGACAGGGGCAGGGAGACCCAGTACTTC	CSGMDRGRETQYF
TRBV30	TRBJ2-5	.	few	TGTGCCTGGAGACTAGCCCCCCAAGAGACCCAGTACTTC	CAWRLAPQETQYF
TRBV4-3	TRBJ1-2	.	.	TGCGCCAGCAGCCCCGCCCGGGACACGTACTATGGCTACACCTTC	CASSPARDTYYGYTF
TRBV4-2	TRBJ2-5	.	.	TGTGCCAGCAGCCCGGGCGGCGGGCGACAAGAGACCCAGTACTTC	CASSPGGGRQETQYF
TRBV6-6	TRBJ2-1	.	.	TGTGCCAGCAGTTCCATTAATGAGCAGTTCTTC	CASSSINEQFF
TRBV6-5	TRBJ2-2	.	.	TGTGCCAGCAGGGCGGACAATACCGGGGAGCTGTTTTTT	CASRADNTGELFF
TRBV7-9	TRBJ2-6	.	.	TGTGCCAGCAGCTTACTAGGGGTCCGGAGGGCCAACGTCCTGACTTTC	CASSLLGVRRANVLTF
TRBV3-1/TRBV3-2	TRBJ1-4	.	.	TGTGCCAGCAGCCCGGGTCCCGGGGAAAAACTGTTTTTT	CASSPGPGEKLFF